This T cell receptor beta chain was retrieved from a study of shared clonotypes between healthy human individuals. Germline V lookup: CDR1 MNHNY, CDR2 SVGAGI (reference sequence). The CDR3 is made up of 13 amino acids. V was clipped by 5 bases and J by 3 bases, with 9 bases between them. TCRdb keeps only in-frame clones here, not all; method: immunoSEQ multiplex PCR. The table records roughly 1 million clones, approximately 68% of them present only once. What was sequenced was memory CD4+ T cells sorted from blood. Subset described: CD45RA-negative fraction. The source is a young man in good health. The rearrangement joins TRBV6-6 to TRBJ2-3; D gene ambiguous. In DNA form, the CDR3 reads TGTGCCAGCAGTCCTCCAGGAACAGATACGCAGTATTTT. Encoded protein: CASSPPGTDTQYF.